The sequence of this TCR beta chain was determined in a study of CD8 T cells in Susac syndrome (dated by TCRdb to the late 2010s). Some background on the complete study: Repertoire sequencing was used to test whether CD8+ T cell activation and differentiation in Susac syndrome was antigen driven. CD8+ T cell repertoire clonality was compared between about a dozen healthy donors, about 14 Susac syndrome patients and fewer than 19 multiple sclerosis patients.

RNA was extracted using the RNeasy kit, and roughly 0.5 to 1 ug of the RNA was reverse transcribed with random hexamers. TCR beta CDR3 regions were amplified with the immunoSEQ multiplex PCR assay covering 54 Vbeta and 13 Jbeta segments. Bias from PCR amplification was corrected by using a synthetic template baseline for primer optimization and for computational correction. The paper's data handling went like this. Reads were assigned to V, D and J genes according to IMGT and analyzed in immunoSEQ Analyzer, with only productive sequences retained. Clonality was computed as one minus Shannon entropy normalized by log2 of the number of productive unique sequences. For each patient and control, public and private clones were evaluated within the 100 most prevalent clones. Clones were defined as Susac-specific when absent from the healthy and MS cohorts, from approximately 1,100 published viral clones and from other ImmuneACCESS disease sequences. Through fastp at Q25 and MiXCR, TCRdb rebuilt clones from the public reads, retaining in-frame beta chains. Rows merge per CDR3 protein into single entries with the most common DNA and genes. The V and J calls here are based on TCRdb, not the publication. This sample comprises about 300,000 distinct CDR3 sequences, about 85% of them detected only once. About 0.11% of the sample is in the top ten clones.

CDR1 and CDR2 are drawn from the germline V gene (reference sequence): DFQATT, SNEGSKA. Its CDR3 holds 14 amino acids, cysteine through phenylalanine. Only the CDR3 DNA stays, 42 bases, in frame from base 1. Deletion took 6 bases off V and 4 bases off J, with a span of 16 bases between the germline ends. Regarding this clonotype: Its recognized antigen is unknown. Within one base of it there is no much larger clone, and no base qualities were kept.

Here is what the overall study found, with its caveats: The study acknowledged that relatively few individuals were included in the TCR sequencing and HLA analysis.

Peripheral blood CD8+ and CD4+ T cells from healthy donors, Susac syndrome patients and multiple sclerosis patients were profiled by high-throughput TCR beta sequencing. The multiple sclerosis controls were treatment-naive patients whose relapsing-remitting disease, either stable or active, fulfilled the revised McDonald criteria. Bulk CD8+ and CD4+ T cells were purified by magnetic negative isolation, while CD8+ TEMRA cells were enriched using FACS. Blood was drawn into EDTA tubes, processed within 24 hours, and PBMCs were isolated by density gradient centrifugation. PBMCs intended for TCR sequencing were frozen in liquid nitrogen and were later thawed in a 37 degrees C water bath. The sorted or isolated CD4+, CD8+ and CD8+ TEMRA cells reached a purity of at least 90%.

Input material: CD8+ T cells from PBMCs. The chain is made from TRBV20-1 and TRBJ1-3; the D segment cannot be called with confidence. The TCR was taken from a human donor with multiple sclerosis. The DNA sequence is given as TGCAGTGCAAGATTTCCGGCGACCGGAAACACCATATATTTT. Protein translation: CSARFPATGNTIYF.